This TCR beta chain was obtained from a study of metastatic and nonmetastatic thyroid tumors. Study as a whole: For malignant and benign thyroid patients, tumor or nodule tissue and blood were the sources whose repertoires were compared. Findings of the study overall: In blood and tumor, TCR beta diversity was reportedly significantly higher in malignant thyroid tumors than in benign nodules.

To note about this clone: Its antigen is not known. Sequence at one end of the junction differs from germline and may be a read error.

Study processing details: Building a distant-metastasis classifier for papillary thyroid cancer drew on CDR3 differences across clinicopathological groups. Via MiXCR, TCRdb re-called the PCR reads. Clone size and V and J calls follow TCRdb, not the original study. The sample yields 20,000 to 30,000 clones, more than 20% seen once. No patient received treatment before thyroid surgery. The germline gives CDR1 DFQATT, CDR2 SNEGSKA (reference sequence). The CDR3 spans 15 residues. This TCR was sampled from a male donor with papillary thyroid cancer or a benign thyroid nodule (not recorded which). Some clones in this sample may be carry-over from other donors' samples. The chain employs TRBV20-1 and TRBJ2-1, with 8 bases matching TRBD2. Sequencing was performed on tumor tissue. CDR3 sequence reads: CSASVPSGLNNEPVF. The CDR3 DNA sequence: TGCAGTGCTAGTGTCCCTAGCGGGCTGAACAATGAGCCGGTCTTC.